This T cell receptor beta chain was identified during a study of T cells in tuberculosis. Study background: A South African cohort included IGRA-negative adolescents, latently infected IGRA-positive adolescents and adults with active tuberculosis. General observations from the study: Active tuberculosis TCR-alpha repertoires lay closer to GMM-specific TCRs than IGRA-negative controls, suggesting clonal expansion. Shorter CDR3-alpha in active tuberculosis partly drove smaller distances.

V gave up 5 bases and J gave up 2 bases, with 5 bases separating them. The CDR3 consists of 12 residues. CDR1 and CDR2 from the germline V gene are MGHDK and SYGVNS. Note on this clone: No antigen is known for it.

Here immunoSEQ multiplex PCR was the method, and the copy in TCRdb shows in-frame clones only, minus some. The table lists over 40,000 clones, 90% to 95% of them singletons. V and J are TRBV25-1 and TRBJ2-3; D is unresolved. The clonotype was recovered from a donor aged 5 to 30 with latent tuberculosis or without tuberculosis infection. The sequenced sample consisted of PBMCs. CDR3 bases: TGTGCCAGCAGTTGGCTCACAGATACGCAGTATTTT. Translated, it gives CASSWLTDTQYF.